This is a list of T cell receptor beta chains from one sample in a study of CXCR3-negative and CXCR3-positive naive CD8 T cells. TCRdb reprocessed the 5' RACE reads, keeping one entry per CDR3 protein, no DNA. This table lists about 90,000 distinct CDR3 sequences. Sequenced sample: naive CXCR3+ CD8+ T cells from blood. These receptor sequences come from a human donor in good health. Some clones in this sample may be carry-over from other donors' samples. CDR3s include the opening cysteine and the closing phenylalanine or tryptophan.

V,J,CDR3
TRBV11-2,TRBJ2-7,CASSPPGLAGPYEQYF
TRBV11-2,TRBJ2-3,CASSLESLGGNTDTQYF
TRBV2,TRBJ2-3,CASIYSDTQYF
TRBV19,TRBJ2-2,CASSLKTGELFF
TRBV28,TRBJ2-5,CASSRSSGQTQYF
TRBV27,TRBJ1-2,CASSFAGNRDSYTF
TRBV6-6,TRBJ2-5,CASSYKPQETQYF
TRBV11-2,TRBJ2-3,CASSLDPGGGGADTQYF
TRBV28,TRBJ1-6,CASSLWSPISPLHF
TRBV7-9,TRBJ2-3,CASLPLTGADTQYF
TRBV7-9,TRBJ2-2,CASSLSYNTGELFF
TRBV19,TRBJ1-2,CASRWGIGYTF
TRBV19,TRBJ2-2,CAVTTSPNTGELFF
TRBV28,TRBJ1-3,CASSHKSSNTIYF
TRBV29-1,TRBJ2-7,CSVGASLGSYEQYF
TRBV28,TRBJ2-7,CASSPGTGGILYEQYF